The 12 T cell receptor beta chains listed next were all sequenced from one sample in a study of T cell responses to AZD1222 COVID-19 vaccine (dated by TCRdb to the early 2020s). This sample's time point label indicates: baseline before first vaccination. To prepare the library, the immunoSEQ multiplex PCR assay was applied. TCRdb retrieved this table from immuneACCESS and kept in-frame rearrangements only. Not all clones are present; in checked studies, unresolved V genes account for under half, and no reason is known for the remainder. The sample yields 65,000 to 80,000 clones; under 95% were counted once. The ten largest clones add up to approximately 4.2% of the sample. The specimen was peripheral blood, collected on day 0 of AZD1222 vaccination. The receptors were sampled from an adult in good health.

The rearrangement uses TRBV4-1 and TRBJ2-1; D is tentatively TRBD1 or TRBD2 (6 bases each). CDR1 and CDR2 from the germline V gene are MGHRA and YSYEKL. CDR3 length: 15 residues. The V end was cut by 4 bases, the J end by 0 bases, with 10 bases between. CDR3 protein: CASSLGGRSYNEQFF. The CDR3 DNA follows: TGCGCCAGCAGCCTCGGGGGCCGCTCCTACAATGAGCAGTTCTTC.

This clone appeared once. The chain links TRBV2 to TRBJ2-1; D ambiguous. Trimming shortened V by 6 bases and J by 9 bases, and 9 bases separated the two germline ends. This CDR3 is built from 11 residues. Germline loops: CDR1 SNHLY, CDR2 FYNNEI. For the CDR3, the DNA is TGTGCCAGCAGGACGCAAGGTGAGCAGTTCTTC. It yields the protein CASRTQGEQFF.

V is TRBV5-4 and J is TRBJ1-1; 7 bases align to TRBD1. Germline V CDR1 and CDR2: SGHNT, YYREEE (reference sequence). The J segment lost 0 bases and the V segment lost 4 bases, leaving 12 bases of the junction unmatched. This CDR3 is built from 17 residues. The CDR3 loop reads CASSTARGGIMNTEAFF. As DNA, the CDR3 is TGTGCCAGCAGCACCGCCAGGGGGGGAATAATGAACACTGAAGCTTTCTTT.

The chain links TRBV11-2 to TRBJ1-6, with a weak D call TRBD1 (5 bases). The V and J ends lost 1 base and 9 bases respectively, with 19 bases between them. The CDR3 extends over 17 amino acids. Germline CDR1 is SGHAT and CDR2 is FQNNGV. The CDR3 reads CASSLVVGQGIGSPLHF. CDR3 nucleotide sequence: TGTGCCAGCAGCTTAGTCGTCGGGCAGGGTATAGGTTCACCCCTCCACTTT.

The CDR3: CSARGPGGKLFF. DNA for the CDR3: TGCAGTGCTCGTGGGCCTGGGGGGAAACTGTTTTTT. The J gene is TRBJ1-4, the V gene TRBV20-1, with D possibly matching TRBD1 (5 bases). V was trimmed by 5 bases and J by 11 bases, leaving 15 bases between them. Germline V gives CDR1 DFQATT, CDR2 SNEGSKA (reference sequence). The CDR3 runs 12 residues.

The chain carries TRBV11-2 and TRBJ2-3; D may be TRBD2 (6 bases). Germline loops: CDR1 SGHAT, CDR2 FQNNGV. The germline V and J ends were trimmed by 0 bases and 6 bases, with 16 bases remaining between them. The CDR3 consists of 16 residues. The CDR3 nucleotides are TGTGCCAGCAGCTTAGAGTGGATCGGGAGCAGGGATACGCAGTATTTT. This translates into CASSLEWIGSRDTQYF.

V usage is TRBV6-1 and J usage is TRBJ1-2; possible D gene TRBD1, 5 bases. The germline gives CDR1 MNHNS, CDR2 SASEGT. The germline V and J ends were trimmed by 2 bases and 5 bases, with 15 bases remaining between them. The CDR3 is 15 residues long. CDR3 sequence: CASSERGLQSYGYTF. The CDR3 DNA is TGTGCCAGCAGTGAACGGGGCCTTCAGTCGTATGGCTACACCTTC.

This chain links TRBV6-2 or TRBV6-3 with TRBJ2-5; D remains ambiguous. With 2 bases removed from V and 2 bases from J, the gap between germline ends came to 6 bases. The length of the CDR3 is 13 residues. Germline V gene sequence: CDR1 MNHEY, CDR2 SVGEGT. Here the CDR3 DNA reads TGTGCCAGCAGTTACAGGCATCAAGAGACCCAGTACTTC. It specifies CASSYRHQETQYF.

CDR3 bases: TGTGCCAGCAGAAAAGGGGGAGGGGCGAAGGGCGCTTTCTTT. It specifies CASRKGGGAKGAFF. The V call is TRBV13, the J call TRBJ1-1; D perhaps matches TRBD1 (6 bases). In germline, CDR1 is PRHDT, CDR2 FYEKMQ (reference sequence). V lost 6 bases and J lost 11, with 22 bases in between. The CDR3 length is 14 residues.

In nucleotides, the CDR3 is TGCGCCAGCAGCTTATACAGCGCGAACACCGGGGAGCTGTTTTTT. Translating it yields CASSLYSANTGELFF. The rearrangement joins TRBV5-1 to TRBJ2-2; D is unresolved. Germline CDR1 reads SGHRS; CDR2 reads YFSETQ. This CDR3 has 15 residues. The V end was cut by 2 bases, the J end by 0 bases, with 8 bases between.

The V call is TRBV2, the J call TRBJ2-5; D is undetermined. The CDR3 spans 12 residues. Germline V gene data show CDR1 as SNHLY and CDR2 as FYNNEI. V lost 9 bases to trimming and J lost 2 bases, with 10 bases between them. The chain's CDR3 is CASGVGQETQYF. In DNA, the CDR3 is TGTGCCAGTGGGGTTGGTCAAGAGACCCAGTACTTC.

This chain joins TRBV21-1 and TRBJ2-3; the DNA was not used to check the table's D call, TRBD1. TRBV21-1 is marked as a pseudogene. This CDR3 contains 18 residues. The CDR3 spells CASSKGTGERVDRNTQYF. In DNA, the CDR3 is TGTGCCAGCAGCAAGGGGACAGGAGAAAGAGTCGACAGAAATACGCAGTATTTT.